This T cell receptor (beta chain) was obtained from a study of shared clonotypes between healthy human individuals. Findings and caveats of the study: Richness estimates generally favored naive over memory subsets.

This CDR3 region has 11 residues. Trimming cost V 7 bases and J 4 bases, with 6 bases left between them. Germline lookup yields CDR1 MDHEN and CDR2 SYDVKM. To note about this clone: Its cognate antigen is unknown.

About 30,000 T cell genomes (about 210 ng DNA) went into each sorted-subset replicate. Profiling relied on immunoSEQ multiplex PCR, and the TCRdb table lists in-frame clones only, not all of them. Of about 1.1 million clones in the sample, about 84% are singletons; the top ten hold 0.5% to 0.6%. This TCR derives from a man aged 18 to 30 in good health. Some clones in this sample may be carry-over from other donors' samples. Specimen: memory CD4+ T cells from PBMCs. The subset: CD45RA-negative fraction. The chain carries TRBV28 and TRBJ2-3; D gene unclear. CDR3 in amino acids: CASTLSDTQYF. The CDR3 DNA sequence: TGTGCCAGCACCCTCTCAGATACGCAGTATTTT.